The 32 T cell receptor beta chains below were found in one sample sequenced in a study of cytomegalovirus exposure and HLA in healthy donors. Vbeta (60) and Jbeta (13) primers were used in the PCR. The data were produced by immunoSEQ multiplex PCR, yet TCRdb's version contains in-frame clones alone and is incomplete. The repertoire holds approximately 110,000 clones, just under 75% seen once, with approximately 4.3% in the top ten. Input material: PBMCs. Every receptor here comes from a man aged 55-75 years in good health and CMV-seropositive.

The chain's CDR3 is CASSFGTALNTEAFF. The CDR3 region has the DNA TGTGCCAGCAGCTTCGGGACAGCTTTGAACACTGAAGCTTTCTTT. The chain joins TRBV7-6 to TRBJ1-1; 7 bases fit TRBD1. Trimming removed 3 bases from V and 0 bases from J; junction bases left unmatched: 4. The germline V gene encodes CDR1 SGHVS and CDR2 FNYEAQ. The CDR3 covers 15 residues.

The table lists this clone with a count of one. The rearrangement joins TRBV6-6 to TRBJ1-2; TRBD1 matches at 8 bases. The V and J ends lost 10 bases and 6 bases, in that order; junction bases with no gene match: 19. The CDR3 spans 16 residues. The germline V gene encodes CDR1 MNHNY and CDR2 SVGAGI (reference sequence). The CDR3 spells CATGDTGGGLRNGYTF. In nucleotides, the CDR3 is TGTGCCACTGGCGACACAGGGGGAGGACTAAGAAATGGCTACACCTTC.

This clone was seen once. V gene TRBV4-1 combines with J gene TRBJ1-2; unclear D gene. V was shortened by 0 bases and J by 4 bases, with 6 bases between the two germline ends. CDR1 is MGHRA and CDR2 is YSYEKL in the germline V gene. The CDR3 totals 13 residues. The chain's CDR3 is CASSQEGIYGYTF. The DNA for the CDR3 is TGCGCCAGCAGCCAAGAGGGCATCTATGGCTACACCTTC.

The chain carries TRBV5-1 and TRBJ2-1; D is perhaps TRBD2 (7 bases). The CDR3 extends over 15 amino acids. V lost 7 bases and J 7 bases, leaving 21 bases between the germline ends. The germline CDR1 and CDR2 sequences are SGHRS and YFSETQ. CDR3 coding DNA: TGCGCCAGCGCTGCGAGGAGGGGGGGCTCTAATGAGCAGTTCTTC. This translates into CASAARRGGSNEQFF.

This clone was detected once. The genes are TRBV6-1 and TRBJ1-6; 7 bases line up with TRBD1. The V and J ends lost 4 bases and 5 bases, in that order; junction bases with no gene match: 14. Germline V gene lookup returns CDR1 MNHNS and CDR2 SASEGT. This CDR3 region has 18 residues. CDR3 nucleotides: TGTGCCAGCAGTGGGGGACTGACAGGGTTAAAGGATAATTCACCCCTCCACTTT. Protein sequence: CASSGGLTGLKDNSPLHF.

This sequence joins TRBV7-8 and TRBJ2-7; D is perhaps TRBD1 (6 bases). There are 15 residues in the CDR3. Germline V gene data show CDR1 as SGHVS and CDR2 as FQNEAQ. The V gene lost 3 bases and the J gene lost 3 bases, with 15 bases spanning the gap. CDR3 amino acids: CASSLLSGHLYEQYF. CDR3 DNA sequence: TGTGCCAGCAGCTTGTTATCGGGACACCTCTACGAGCAGTACTTC.

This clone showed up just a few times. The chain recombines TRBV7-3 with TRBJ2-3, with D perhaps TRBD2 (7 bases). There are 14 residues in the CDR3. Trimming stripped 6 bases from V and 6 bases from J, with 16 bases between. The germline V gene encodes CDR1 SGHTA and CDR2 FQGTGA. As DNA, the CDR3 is TGTGCCAGCAGTTCTCTCCGGGGGGCGGATACGCAGTATTTT. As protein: CASSSLRGADTQYF.

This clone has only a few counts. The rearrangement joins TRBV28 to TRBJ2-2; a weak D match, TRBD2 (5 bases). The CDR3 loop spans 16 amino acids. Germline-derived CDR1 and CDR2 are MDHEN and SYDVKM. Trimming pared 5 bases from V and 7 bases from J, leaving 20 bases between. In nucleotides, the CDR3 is TGTGCCAGCAGTACGCTGGGCCCTTACGAGGGCGGGGAGCTGTTTTTT. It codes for CASSTLGPYEGGELFF.

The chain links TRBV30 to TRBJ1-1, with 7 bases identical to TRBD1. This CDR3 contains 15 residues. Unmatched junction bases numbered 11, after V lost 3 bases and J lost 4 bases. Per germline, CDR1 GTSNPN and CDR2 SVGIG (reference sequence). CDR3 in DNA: TGTGCCTGGAGGTTTTCTGACAGGGATGTCACTGAAGCTTTCTTT. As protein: CAWRFSDRDVTEAFF.

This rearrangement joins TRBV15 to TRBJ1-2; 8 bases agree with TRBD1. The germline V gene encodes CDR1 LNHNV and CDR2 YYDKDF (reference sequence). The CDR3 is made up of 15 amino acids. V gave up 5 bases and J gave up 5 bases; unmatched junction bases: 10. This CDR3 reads CATSGSRGPGYGYTF. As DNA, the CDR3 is TGTGCCACCAGCGGGTCCAGGGGGCCTGGGTATGGCTACACCTTC.

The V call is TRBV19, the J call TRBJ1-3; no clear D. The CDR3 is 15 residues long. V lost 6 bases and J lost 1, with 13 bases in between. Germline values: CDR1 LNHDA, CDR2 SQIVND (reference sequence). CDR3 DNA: TGTGCCAGTAGCTCGGATGGGGAGTCTGGAAACACCATATATTTT. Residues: CASSSDGESGNTIYF.

CDR3 region: CASSPKTGGLGYGYTF. DNA of the CDR3: TGTGCCAGCAGCCCCAAAACAGGGGGACTTGGGTATGGCTACACCTTC. The chain employs TRBV7-6 and TRBJ1-2; 8 nucleotides line up with TRBD1. V was pared by 5 bases and J by 5 bases, with 13 bases of the junction left unmatched. This CDR3 has 16 residues. The germline V gene has CDR1 SGHVS and CDR2 FNYEAQ.

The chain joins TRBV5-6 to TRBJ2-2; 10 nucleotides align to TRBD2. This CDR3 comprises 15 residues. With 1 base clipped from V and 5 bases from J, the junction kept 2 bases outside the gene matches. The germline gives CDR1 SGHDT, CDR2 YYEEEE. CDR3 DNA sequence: TGTGCCAGCAGCTTGTTAGCGGGGGGAACCGGGGAGCTGTTTTTT. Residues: CASSLLAGGTGELFF.

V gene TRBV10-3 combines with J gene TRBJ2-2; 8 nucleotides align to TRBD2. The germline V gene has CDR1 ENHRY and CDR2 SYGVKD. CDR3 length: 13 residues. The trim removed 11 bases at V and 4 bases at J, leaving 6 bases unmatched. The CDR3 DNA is TGTGCCGTCGGGGGGGGCCCCACCGGGGAGCTGTTTTTT. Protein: CAVGGGPTGELFF.

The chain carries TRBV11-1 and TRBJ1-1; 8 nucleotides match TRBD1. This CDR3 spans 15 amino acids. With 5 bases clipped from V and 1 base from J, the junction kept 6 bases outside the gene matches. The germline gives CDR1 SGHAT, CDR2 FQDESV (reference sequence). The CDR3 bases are TGTGCCAGCAGCCCGAGAGGGACAGGGAACACTGAAGCTTTCTTT. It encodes CASSPRGTGNTEAFF. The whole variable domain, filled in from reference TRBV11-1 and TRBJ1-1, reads EAEVAQSPRYKITEKSQAVAFWCDPISGHATLYWYRQILGQGPELLVQFQDESVVDDSQLPKDRFSAERLKGVDSTLKIQPAELGDSAMYLCASSPRGTGNTEAFFGQGTRLTVV.

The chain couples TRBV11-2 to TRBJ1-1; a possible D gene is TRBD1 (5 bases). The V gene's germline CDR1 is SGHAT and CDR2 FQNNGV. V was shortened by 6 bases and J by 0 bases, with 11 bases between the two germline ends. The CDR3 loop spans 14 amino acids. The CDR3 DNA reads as TGTGCCAGCAGTAAGCAGGGCGTGAACACTGAAGCTTTCTTT. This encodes CASSKQGVNTEAFF.

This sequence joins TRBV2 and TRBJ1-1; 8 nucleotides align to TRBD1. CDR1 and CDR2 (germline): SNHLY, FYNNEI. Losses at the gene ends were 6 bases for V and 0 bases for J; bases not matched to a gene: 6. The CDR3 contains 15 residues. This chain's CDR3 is CASSQGTGLNTEAFF. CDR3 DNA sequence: TGTGCCAGCAGCCAGGGGACAGGCTTGAACACTGAAGCTTTCTTT.

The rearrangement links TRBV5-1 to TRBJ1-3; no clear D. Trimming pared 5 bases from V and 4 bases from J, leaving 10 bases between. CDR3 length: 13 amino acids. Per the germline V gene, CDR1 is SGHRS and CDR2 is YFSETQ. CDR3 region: CASRSTSGNTIYF. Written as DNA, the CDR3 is TGCGCCAGCAGATCGACATCCGGAAACACCATATATTTT.

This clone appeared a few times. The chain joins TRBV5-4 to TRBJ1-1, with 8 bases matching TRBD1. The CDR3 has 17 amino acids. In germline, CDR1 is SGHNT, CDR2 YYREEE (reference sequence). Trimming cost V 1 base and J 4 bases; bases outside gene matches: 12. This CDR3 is CASSLRAGGEGSTEAFF. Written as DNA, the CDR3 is TGTGCCAGCAGCTTGAGAGCAGGGGGCGAGGGGAGCACTGAAGCTTTCTTT.

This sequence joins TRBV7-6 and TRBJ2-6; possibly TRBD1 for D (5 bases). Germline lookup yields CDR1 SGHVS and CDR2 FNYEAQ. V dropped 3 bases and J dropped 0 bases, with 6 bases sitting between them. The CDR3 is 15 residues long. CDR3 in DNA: TGTGCCAGCAGCTTGACAGACTCTGGGGCCAACGTCCTGACTTTC. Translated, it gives CASSLTDSGANVLTF.

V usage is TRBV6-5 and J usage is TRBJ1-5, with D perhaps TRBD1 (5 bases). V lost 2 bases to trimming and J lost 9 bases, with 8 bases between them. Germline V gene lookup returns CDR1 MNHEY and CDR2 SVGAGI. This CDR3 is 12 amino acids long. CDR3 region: CASSYGGGPQHF. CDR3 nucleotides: TGTGCCAGCAGTTACGGGGGGGGGCCCCAGCATTTT.

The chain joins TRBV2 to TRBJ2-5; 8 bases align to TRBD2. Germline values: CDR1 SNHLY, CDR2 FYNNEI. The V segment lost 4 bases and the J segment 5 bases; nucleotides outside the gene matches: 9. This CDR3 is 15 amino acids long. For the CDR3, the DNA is TGTGCCAGCAGTGGGGATAGCGGGGCCGTCGAGACCCAGTACTTC. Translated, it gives CASSGDSGAVETQYF.

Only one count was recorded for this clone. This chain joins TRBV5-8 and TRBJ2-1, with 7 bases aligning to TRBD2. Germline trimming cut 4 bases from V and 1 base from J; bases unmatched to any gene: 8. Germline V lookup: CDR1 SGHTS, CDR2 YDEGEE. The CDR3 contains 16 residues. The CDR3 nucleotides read TGTGCCAGCAGCCGTTGGGGGGGTCAATCCTACAATGAGCAGTTCTTC. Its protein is CASSRWGGQSYNEQFF.

Here the CDR3 reads CASSSRGGATYNEQFF. The CDR3 nucleotides read TGCGCCAGCAGCTCACGCGGGGGAGCCACCTACAATGAGCAGTTCTTC. The genes are TRBV5-1 and TRBJ2-1; 7 bases fit TRBD2. Germline V gene lookup returns CDR1 SGHRS and CDR2 YFSETQ. The CDR3 spans 16 residues. The junction had 8 bases not matched to a gene; V was cut back by 3 bases and J by 2 bases.

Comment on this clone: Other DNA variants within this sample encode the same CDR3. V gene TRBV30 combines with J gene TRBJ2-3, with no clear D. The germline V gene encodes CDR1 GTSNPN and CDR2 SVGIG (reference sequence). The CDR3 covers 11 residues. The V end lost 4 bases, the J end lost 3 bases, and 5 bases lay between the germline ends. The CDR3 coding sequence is TGTGCCTGGACTTCGACAGATACGCAGTATTTT. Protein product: CAWTSTDTQYF.

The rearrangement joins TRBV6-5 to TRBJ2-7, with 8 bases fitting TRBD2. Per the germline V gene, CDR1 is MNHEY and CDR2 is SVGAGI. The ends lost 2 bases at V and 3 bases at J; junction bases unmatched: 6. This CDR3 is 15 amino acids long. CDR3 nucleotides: TGTGCCAGCAGTTACGGGGGCGGGGGGTACTACGAGCAGTACTTC. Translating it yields CASSYGGGGYYEQYF.

CDR3 DNA sequence: TGTGCCAGCAGTTTGCGGCGGGGGTCCGACAATGAGCAGTTCTTC. It codes for CASSLRRGSDNEQFF. The chain carries TRBV27 and TRBJ2-1, with 7 bases matching TRBD2. The CDR3 is 15 residues long. Germline V gene lookup returns CDR1 MNHEY and CDR2 SMNVEV (reference sequence). With V trimmed by 3 bases and J by 5 bases, 7 bases remained unmatched.

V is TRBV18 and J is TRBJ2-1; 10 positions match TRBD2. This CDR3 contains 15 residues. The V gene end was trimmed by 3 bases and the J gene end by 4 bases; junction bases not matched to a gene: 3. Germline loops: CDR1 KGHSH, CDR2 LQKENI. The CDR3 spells CASSPTSGEYNEQFF. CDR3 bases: TGTGCCAGCTCACCCACTAGCGGGGAATACAATGAGCAGTTCTTC.

Here the CDR3 reads CASSGQGAKGGNQPQHF. The CDR3 region has the DNA TGCGCCAGCTCGGGACAGGGGGCGAAGGGGGGCAATCAGCCCCAGCATTTT. This sequence joins TRBV10-2 and TRBJ1-5; TRBD1 matches 12 bases. Looked up from germline, CDR1 is WSHSY and CDR2 is SAAADI. The CDR3 is 17 residues long. J gave up 2 bases and V 8 bases, and 10 bases lay outside the gene matches.

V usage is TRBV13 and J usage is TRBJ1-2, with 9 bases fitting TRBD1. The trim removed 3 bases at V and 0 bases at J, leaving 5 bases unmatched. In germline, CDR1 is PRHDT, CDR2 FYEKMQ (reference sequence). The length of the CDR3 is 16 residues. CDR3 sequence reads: CASSLEGQGTNYGYTF. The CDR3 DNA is TGTGCCAGCAGCTTGGAAGGACAGGGGACTAACTATGGCTACACCTTC.

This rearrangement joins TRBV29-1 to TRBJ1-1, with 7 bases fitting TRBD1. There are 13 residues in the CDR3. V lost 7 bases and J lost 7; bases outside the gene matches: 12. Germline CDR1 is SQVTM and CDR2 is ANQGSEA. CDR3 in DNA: TGCAGCGCCACCCGGACAGGCGCCCTTGAAGCTTTCTTT. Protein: CSATRTGALEAFF.

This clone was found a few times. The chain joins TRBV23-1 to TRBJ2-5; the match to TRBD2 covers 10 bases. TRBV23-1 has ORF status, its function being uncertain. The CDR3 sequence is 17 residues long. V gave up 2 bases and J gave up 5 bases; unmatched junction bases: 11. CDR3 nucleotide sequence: TGCGCCAGCAGTCAAGAACTAGCGGGGACACAGGGGGAGACCCAGTACTTC. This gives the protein CASSQELAGTQGETQYF.